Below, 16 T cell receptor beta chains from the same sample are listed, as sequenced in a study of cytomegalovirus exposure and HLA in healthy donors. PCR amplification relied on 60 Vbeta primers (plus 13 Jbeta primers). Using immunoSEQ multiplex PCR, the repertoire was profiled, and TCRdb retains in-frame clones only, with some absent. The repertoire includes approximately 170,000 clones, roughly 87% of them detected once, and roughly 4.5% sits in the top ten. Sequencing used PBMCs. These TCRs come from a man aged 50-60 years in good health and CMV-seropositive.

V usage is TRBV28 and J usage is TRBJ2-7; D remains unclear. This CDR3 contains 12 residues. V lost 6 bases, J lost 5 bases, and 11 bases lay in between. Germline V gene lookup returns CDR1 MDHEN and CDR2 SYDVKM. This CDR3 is CASRPHMNEQYF. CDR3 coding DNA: TGTGCCAGCAGACCACACATGAACGAGCAGTACTTC.

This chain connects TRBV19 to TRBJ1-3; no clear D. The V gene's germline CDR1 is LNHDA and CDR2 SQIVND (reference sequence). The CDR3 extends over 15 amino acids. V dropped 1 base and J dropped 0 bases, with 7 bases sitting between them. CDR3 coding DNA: TGTGCCAGTAGTATAGGGTCAGTCTCTGGAAACACCATATATTTT. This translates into CASSIGSVSGNTIYF.

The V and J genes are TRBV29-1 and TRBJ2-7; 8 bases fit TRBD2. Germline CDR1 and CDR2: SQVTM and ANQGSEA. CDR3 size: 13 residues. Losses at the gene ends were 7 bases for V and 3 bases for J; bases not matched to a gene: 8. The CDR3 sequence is CSALGLAGYEQYF. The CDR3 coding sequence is TGCAGCGCCCTAGGGCTAGCGGGCTACGAGCAGTACTTC.

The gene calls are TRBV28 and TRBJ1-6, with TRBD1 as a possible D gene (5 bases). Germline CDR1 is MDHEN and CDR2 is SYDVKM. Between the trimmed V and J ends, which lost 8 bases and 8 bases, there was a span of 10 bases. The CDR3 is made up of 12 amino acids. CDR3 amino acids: CASDQGDSPLHF. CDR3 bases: TGTGCCAGCGATCAGGGTGATTCACCCCTCCACTTT.

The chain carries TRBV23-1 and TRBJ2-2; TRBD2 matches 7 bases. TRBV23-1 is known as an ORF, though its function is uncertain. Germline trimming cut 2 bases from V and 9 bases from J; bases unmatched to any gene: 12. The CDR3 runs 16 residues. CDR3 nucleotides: TGCGCCAGCAGTCAAGCCGGACTAGTATCAGGCCGGGAGCTGTTTTTT. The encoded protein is CASSQAGLVSGRELFF.

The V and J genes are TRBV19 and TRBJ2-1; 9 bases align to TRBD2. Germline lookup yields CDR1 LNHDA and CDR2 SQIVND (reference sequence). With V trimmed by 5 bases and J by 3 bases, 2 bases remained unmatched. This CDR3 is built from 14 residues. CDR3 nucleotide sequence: TGTGCCAGTAGTCAGCGGGAGGTCTACAATGAGCAGTTCTTC. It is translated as CASSQREVYNEQFF.

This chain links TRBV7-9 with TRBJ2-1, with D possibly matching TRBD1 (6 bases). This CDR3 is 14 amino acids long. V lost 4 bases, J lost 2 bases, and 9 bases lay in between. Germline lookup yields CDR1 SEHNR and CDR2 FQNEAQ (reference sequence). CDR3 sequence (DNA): TGTGCCAGCAGCTCTGGACAGACCTACAATGAGCAGTTCTTC. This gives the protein CASSSGQTYNEQFF. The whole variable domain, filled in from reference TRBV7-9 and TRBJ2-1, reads DTGVSQNPRHKITKRGQNVTFRCDPISEHNRLYWYRQTLGQGPEFLTYFQNEAQLEKSRLLSDRFSAERPKGSFSTLEIQRTEQGDSAMYLCASSSGQTYNEQFFGPGTRLTVL.

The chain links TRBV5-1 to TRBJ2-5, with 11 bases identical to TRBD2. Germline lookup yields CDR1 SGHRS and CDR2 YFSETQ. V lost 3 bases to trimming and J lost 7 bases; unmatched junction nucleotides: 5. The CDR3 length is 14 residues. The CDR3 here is CASSSLAGEGTQYF. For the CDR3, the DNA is TGCGCCAGCAGCTCACTAGCGGGAGAGGGGACCCAGTACTTC. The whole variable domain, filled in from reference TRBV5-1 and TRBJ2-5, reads KAGVTQTPRYLIKTRGQQVTLSCSPISGHRSVSWYQQTPGQGLQFLFEYFSETQRNKGNFPGRFSGRQFSNSRSEMNVSTLELGDSALYLCASSSLAGEGTQYFGPGTRLLVL.

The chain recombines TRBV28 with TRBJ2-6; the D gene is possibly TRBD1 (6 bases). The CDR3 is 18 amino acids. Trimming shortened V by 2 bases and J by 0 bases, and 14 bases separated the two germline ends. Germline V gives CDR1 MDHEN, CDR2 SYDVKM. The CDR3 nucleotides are TGTGCCAGCAGTTTAATAGTAGGGGGAAGCTCTGGGGCCAACGTCCTGACTTTC. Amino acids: CASSLIVGGSSGANVLTF.

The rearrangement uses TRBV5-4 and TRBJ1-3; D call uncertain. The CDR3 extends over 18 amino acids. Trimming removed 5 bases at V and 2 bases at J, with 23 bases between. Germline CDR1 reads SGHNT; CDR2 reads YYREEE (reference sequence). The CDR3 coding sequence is TGTGCCAGCAGTCAAGCTCGGGGATCTCTCCTCCCTGGAAACACCATATATTTT. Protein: CASSQARGSLLPGNTIYF.

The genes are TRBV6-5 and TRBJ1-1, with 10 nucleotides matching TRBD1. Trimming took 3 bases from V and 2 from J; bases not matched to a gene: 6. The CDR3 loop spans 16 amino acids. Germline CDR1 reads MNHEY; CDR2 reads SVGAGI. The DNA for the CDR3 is TGTGCCAGCAGTTATACGAGGACAGGGGGTAACACTGAAGCTTTCTTT. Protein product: CASSYTRTGGNTEAFF.

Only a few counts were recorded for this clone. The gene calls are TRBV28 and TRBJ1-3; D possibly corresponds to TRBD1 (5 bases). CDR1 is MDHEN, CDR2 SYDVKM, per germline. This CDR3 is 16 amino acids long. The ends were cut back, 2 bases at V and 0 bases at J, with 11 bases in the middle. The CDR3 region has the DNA TGTGCCAGCAGTTTAGCGGGGGTTGACTCTGGAAACACCATATATTTT. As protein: CASSLAGVDSGNTIYF.

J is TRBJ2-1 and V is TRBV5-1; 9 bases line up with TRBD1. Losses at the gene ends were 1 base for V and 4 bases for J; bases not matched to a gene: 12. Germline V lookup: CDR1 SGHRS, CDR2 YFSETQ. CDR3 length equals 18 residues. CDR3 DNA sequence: TGCGCCAGCAGCTTGTTGGGACAGGGCCCTGGGACTTACAATGAGCAGTTCTTC. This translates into CASSLLGQGPGTYNEQFF. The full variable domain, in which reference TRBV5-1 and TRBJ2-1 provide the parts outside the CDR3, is KAGVTQTPRYLIKTRGQQVTLSCSPISGHRSVSWYQQTPGQGLQFLFEYFSETQRNKGNFPGRFSGRQFSNSRSEMNVSTLELGDSALYLCASSLLGQGPGTYNEQFFGPGTRLTVL.

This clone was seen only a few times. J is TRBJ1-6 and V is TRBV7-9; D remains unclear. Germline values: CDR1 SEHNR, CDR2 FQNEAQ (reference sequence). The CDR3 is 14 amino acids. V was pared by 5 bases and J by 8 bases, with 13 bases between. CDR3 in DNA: TGTGCCAGCAGCCTAGAGACGGGTCATTCACCCCTCCACTTT. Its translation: CASSLETGHSPLHF.

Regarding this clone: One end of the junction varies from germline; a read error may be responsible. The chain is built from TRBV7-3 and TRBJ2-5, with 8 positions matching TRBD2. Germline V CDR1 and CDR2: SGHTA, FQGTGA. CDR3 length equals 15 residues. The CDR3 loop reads CASSLTTGGKETQYF. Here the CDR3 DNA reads TGTGCCAGCAGCCTAACGACGGGGGGGAAGGAGACCCAGTACTTC.

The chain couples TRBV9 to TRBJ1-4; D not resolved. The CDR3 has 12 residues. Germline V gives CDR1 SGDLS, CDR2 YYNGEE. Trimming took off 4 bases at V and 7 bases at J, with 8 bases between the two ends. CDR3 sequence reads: CASSPGLEKLFF. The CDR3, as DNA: TGTGCCAGCAGCCCCGGACTTGAAAAACTGTTTTTT. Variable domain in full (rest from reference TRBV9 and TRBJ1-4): DSGVTQTPKHLITATGQRVTLRCSPRSGDLSVYWYQQSLDQGLQFLIQYYNGEERAKGNILERFSAQQFPDLHSELNLSSLELGDSALYFCASSPGLEKLFFGSGTQLSVL.